The 9 T cell receptor beta chains below were found in one sample sequenced in a study of PD-1 blockade in classical Hodgkin lymphoma. All patients experienced relapse after autologous stem cell transplantation, and brentuximab vedotin exposure was variable. Method: immunoSEQ multiplex PCR; TCRdb's copy keeps in-frame clones and lacks some. The sample lists 40,000 to 45,000 clones, approximately 78% occurring once. Sequenced material: peripheral blood mononuclear cells (PBMCs), taken at baseline. These receptors all come from a human donor with classical Hodgkin lymphoma.

This clone was seen a few times. The chain employs TRBV27 and TRBJ2-7; no clear D. This CDR3 spans 13 amino acids. The V gene lost 4 bases and the J gene lost 3 bases, with 10 bases spanning the gap. CDR1 is MNHEY, CDR2 SMNVEV, per germline (reference sequence). As DNA, the CDR3 is TGTGCCAGCAGTTCCCTCGAGGTCTACGAGCAGTACTTC. Its translation: CASSSLEVYEQYF.

CDR3 bases: TGTGCCAGCAGTGGACAGGGAATAGAGGGCTACACCTTC. Translated: CASSGQGIEGYTF. V and J are TRBV5-4 and TRBJ1-2; 8 nucleotides agree with TRBD1. This CDR3 has 13 amino acids. Germline V CDR1 and CDR2: SGHNT, YYREEE (reference sequence). The V segment lost 5 bases and the J segment 8 bases; nucleotides outside the gene matches: 8.

CDR3 nucleotides: TGTGCCAGCGCCCTAGCGGGGGGCGAGACCTACGAGCAGTACTTC. Protein sequence: CASALAGGETYEQYF. V usage is TRBV11-2 and J usage is TRBJ2-7; 11 bases line up with TRBD2. Germline CDR1 and CDR2: SGHAT and FQNNGV. The CDR3 runs to 15 residues. Trimming cost V 8 bases and J 2 bases; bases outside gene matches: 8.

The gene calls are TRBV9 and TRBJ2-3; TRBD2 matches at 7 bases. The CDR3 loop spans 16 amino acids. Per the germline V gene, CDR1 is SGDLS and CDR2 is YYNGEE. Losses at the gene ends were 3 bases for V and 1 base for J; bases not matched to a gene: 8. In nucleotides, the CDR3 is TGTGCCAGCAGCGCCTCCCTCCGGGGGGGCACAGATACGCAGTATTTT. It encodes CASSASLRGGTDTQYF.

The J gene is TRBJ2-2, the V gene TRBV19; 8 bases align to TRBD2. This CDR3 contains 14 residues. In germline, CDR1 is LNHDA, CDR2 SQIVND (reference sequence). The J segment lost 8 bases and the V segment lost 2 bases, leaving 4 bases of the junction unmatched. The CDR3, as DNA: TGTGCCAGTAGTATACGGGGGGGCCCTGGGGAGCTGTTTTTT. Its translation is CASSIRGGPGELFF.

By sample fraction, this clone is medium-sized. V gene TRBV10-1 combines with J gene TRBJ2-7; D gene ambiguous. Germline CDR1 and CDR2: WNHNN and SYGVQD (reference sequence). The CDR3 extends over 13 amino acids. Between the trimmed V and J ends, which lost 3 bases and 8 bases, there was a span of 14 bases. The CDR3 DNA sequence: TGCGCCAGCAGTGAAGTCAGGACCGGGCAGCAGTACTTC. It translates to CASSEVRTGQQYF.

The chain links TRBV19 to TRBJ1-4; 12 nucleotides match TRBD1. Germline V lookup: CDR1 LNHDA, CDR2 SQIVND (reference sequence). The trim removed 5 bases at V and 6 bases at J, leaving 4 bases unmatched. This CDR3 contains 15 residues. The CDR3 reads CASSAGTGGDEKLFF. CDR3 nucleotide sequence: TGTGCCAGTAGTGCCGGGACAGGGGGCGATGAAAAACTGTTTTTT.

The chain has TRBV5-1 and TRBJ1-1; a weak D match, TRBD1 (6 bases). Trimming stripped 1 base from V and 4 bases from J, with 14 bases between. The CDR3 is 15 residues long. CDR1 is SGHRS and CDR2 is YFSETQ in the germline V gene. The CDR3 reads CASSLIGGRGTEAFF. In nucleotides, the CDR3 is TGCGCCAGCAGCTTGATTGGGGGGCGCGGCACTGAAGCTTTCTTT.

This chain links TRBV11-2 with TRBJ2-7, with 7 bases identical to TRBD1. Germline assignment: CDR1 SGHAT and CDR2 FQNNGV. With V trimmed by 5 bases and J by 2 bases, 3 bases remained unmatched. This CDR3 contains 13 residues. The chain's CDR3 is CASSPGTAYEQYF. CDR3 DNA: TGTGCCAGCAGCCCCGGGACAGCCTACGAGCAGTACTTC. The whole variable domain, remainder taken from reference TRBV11-2 and TRBJ2-7, is EAGVAQSPRYKIIEKRQSVAFWCNPISGHATLYWYQQILGQGPKLLIQFQNNGVVDDSQLPKDRFSAERLKGVDSTLKIQPAKLEDSAVYLCASSPGTAYEQYFGPGTRLTVT.